The 3 T cell receptor beta chains below come from one sample, sequenced in a study of T cells in Graves' hyperthyroidism and ophthalmopathy. RNA transcripts yielded amplified TCR beta CDR3 regions. When the TCR CDR3 underwent first-round RT-PCR, the HTBI primer set was used. TCRdb used MiXCR to reprocess the multiplex PCR reads, holding one entry per CDR3 protein. The sample consists of under 450,000 distinct CDR3 sequences, about 18% of them appearing once. Sequencing was done on a sample of blood. These receptors all come from a woman aged 25 to 39 with Graves' hyperthyroidism that later progressed to Graves' ophthalmopathy.

This chain links TRBV5-6 with TRBJ2-1; D may be TRBD2 (5 bases). Looked up from germline, CDR1 is SGHDT and CDR2 is YYEEEE. The CDR3 runs to 15 residues. Trimming stripped 0 bases from V and 4 bases from J, with 11 bases between. DNA of the CDR3: TGTGCCAGCAGCTTGGGGACTGGGGTATACAATGAGCAGTTCTTC. It codes for CASSLGTGVYNEQFF.

This clonotype came up many times. The CDR3 DNA follows: TGTGCCAGCAGGCTAGCGGGACTTAATGAGCAGTTCTTC. Protein sequence: CASRLAGLNEQFF. J is TRBJ2-1 and V is TRBV2; 9 bases agree with TRBD2. Germline assignment: CDR1 SNHLY and CDR2 FYNNEI. The CDR3 covers 13 residues. V lost 6 bases, J lost 7 bases, and 4 bases stayed unmatched. Using reference TRBV2 and TRBJ2-1 for the parts outside the CDR3, the full variable domain is EPEVTQTPSHQVTQMGQEVILRCVPISNHLYFYWYRQILGQKVEFLVSFYNNEISEKSEIFDDQFSVERPDGSNFTLKIRSTKLEDSAMYFCASRLAGLNEQFFGPGTRLTVL.

This clonotype was seen at least ten times. The genes are TRBV5-5 and TRBJ2-1; D uncertain. V was shortened by 4 bases and J by 4 bases, with 15 bases between the two germline ends. The CDR3 is 15 residues long. Germline V gene data show CDR1 as SGHKS and CDR2 as YYEKEE (reference sequence). This CDR3 reads CASSAVAAKYNEQFF. For the CDR3, the DNA is TGTGCCAGCAGCGCCGTGGCAGCAAAATACAATGAGCAGTTCTTC.